This TCR beta chain was sequenced for a study of control samples from healthy donors and cancer patients. Repertoires were generated with immunoSEQ multiplex PCR, while TCRdb's copy carries only in-frame clones and drops some. The sample contains under 80,000 clones, less than 95% of which appear only once. V was trimmed by 6 bases and J by 3 bases, leaving 11 bases between them. Germline V lookup: CDR1 WNHNN, CDR2 SYGVQD (reference sequence). The CDR3 loop spans 13 amino acids. This sequence joins TRBV10-1 and TRBJ2-5; D is undetermined. The sample consisted of blood. The TCR sequence derives from a woman in her twenties or thirties in good health. CDR3 in amino acids: CASSPAVEETQYF. The CDR3 nucleotides read TGCGCCAGCAGCCCCGCGGTCGAAGAGACCCAGTACTTC.